Listed here are 27 T cell receptor beta chains from one sample, sequenced in a study of control samples from healthy donors and cancer patients. The assay was immunoSEQ multiplex PCR, and TCRdb's table has in-frame clones only and misses some. In the table there are approximately 160,000 clones, roughly 92% of which are singletons. Sequenced sample: blood. These receptors came from a young woman in good health.

This chain links TRBV5-6 with TRBJ1-2, with D hard to call. V gave up 1 base and J gave up 8 bases, with 9 bases separating them. Germline values: CDR1 SGHDT, CDR2 YYEEEE. The length of the CDR3 is 12 residues. CDR3 nucleotide sequence: TGTGCCAGCAGCTTGTATACGGAAGGCTACACCTTC. Translating it yields CASSLYTEGYTF.

The chain links TRBV24-1 to TRBJ2-1, with TRBD2 matching 10 bases. J gave up 4 bases and V 2 bases, and 4 bases lay outside the gene matches. The germline gives CDR1 KGHDR, CDR2 SFDVKD. The CDR3 extends over 16 amino acids. CDR3 in amino acids: CATSDSGLAVYNEQFF. As DNA, the CDR3 is TGTGCCACCAGTGATTCTGGACTAGCGGTATACAATGAGCAGTTCTTC.

The J gene is TRBJ1-1, the V gene TRBV12-3 or TRBV12-4; the D is unclear. Between the trimmed V and J ends, which lost 8 bases and 1 base, there was a span of 11 bases. CDR3 length: 13 residues. The chain's CDR3 is CASAPTQNTEAFF. CDR3 nucleotides: TGTGCCAGCGCACCGACACAGAACACTGAAGCTTTCTTT.

The chain recombines TRBV10-1 with TRBJ1-1, with D possibly TRBD1 on 6 matching bases. The V end lost 5 bases, the J end lost 2 bases, and 9 bases lay between the germline ends. This CDR3 region has 13 residues. Germline CDR1 WNHNN, CDR2 SYGVQD (reference sequence). DNA of the CDR3: TGCGCCAGCAGTTCGACAGGCAACACTGAAGCTTTCTTT. This sequence encodes CASSSTGNTEAFF.

About this clone: The junction departs from germline at one end; a sequencing error may be responsible. This chain uses TRBV15 with TRBJ2-2, with 8 bases identical to TRBD1. CDR3 size: 13 residues. The germline V gene has CDR1 LNHNV and CDR2 YYDKDF (reference sequence). CDR3 bases: TGTGCCACCAGCAGAGATATGGGACAGGAGGTGTTTTTT. It codes for CATSRDMGQEVFF.

V is TRBV9 and J is TRBJ1-1; the D is unclear. V was shortened by 1 base and J by 0 bases, with 16 bases between the two germline ends. Germline V lookup: CDR1 SGDLS, CDR2 YYNGEE. There are 17 residues in the CDR3. The CDR3 protein is CASSVLGGSNMNTEAFF. The CDR3 nucleotides read TGTGCCAGCAGCGTACTAGGTGGGAGTAACATGAACACTGAAGCTTTCTTT.

The rearrangement uses TRBV11-3 and TRBJ1-1; D is undetermined. V shed 1 base and J shed 12 bases, with 12 bases lying between them. This CDR3 spans 12 amino acids. The germline gives CDR1 SGHNT, CDR2 YENEEA. This chain's CDR3 is CASSLGRQITFF. In DNA form, the CDR3 reads TGTGCCAGCAGCTTAGGGAGACAAATAACTTTCTTT.

This sequence joins TRBV27 and TRBJ1-5; D remains unclear. The CDR3 contains 15 residues. V was shortened by 6 bases and J by 8 bases, with 20 bases between the two germline ends. The germline gives CDR1 MNHEY, CDR2 SMNVEV (reference sequence). CDR3 region: CASSSRTGRNEPQHF. CDR3 coding DNA: TGTGCCAGCAGCTCCCGGACCGGGCGAAACGAGCCCCAGCATTTT.

Only one count was recorded for this clone. The chain uses TRBV19 and TRBJ1-5; D uncertain. CDR3 length equals 13 residues. Germline loops: CDR1 LNHDA, CDR2 SQIVND (reference sequence). V lost 7 bases and J 5 bases, leaving 12 bases between the germline ends. The CDR3 loop is CASNYGSHQPQHF. Written as DNA, the CDR3 is TGTGCCAGTAATTACGGCAGCCATCAGCCCCAGCATTTT.

The chain uses TRBV7-9 and TRBJ1-4; D is uncertain. V was shortened by 5 bases and J by 5 bases, with 12 bases between the two germline ends. The CDR3 is 14 residues long. CDR1 is SEHNR, CDR2 FQNEAQ, per germline (reference sequence). CDR3 sequence reads: CASSKHGLNEKLFF. Here the CDR3 DNA reads TGTGCCAGCAGCAAACACGGCTTAAATGAAAAACTGTTTTTT.

The rearrangement uses TRBV7-9 and TRBJ1-4, with TRBD1 as a possible D gene (6 bases). CDR1 is SEHNR, CDR2 FQNEAQ, per germline (reference sequence). The CDR3 runs 18 residues. V was clipped by 5 bases and J by 7 bases, with 26 bases between them. Here the CDR3 reads CASSRYFPGSEGGEKLFF. CDR3 in DNA: TGTGCCAGCAGCCGTTATTTCCCAGGGTCCGAAGGGGGTGAAAAACTGTTTTTT.

V gene TRBV19 combines with J gene TRBJ2-3; 12 positions match TRBD2. V lost 5 bases, J lost 0 bases, and 9 bases stayed unmatched. The CDR3 length is 18 residues. CDR1 LNHDA and CDR2 SQIVND come from the germline V gene (reference sequence). CDR3 sequence: CASSHPSGGGFSTDTQYF. In nucleotides, the CDR3 is TGTGCCAGTAGTCACCCTAGCGGGGGGGGATTCAGCACAGATACGCAGTATTTT.

J is TRBJ1-1 and V is TRBV3-1 (or the pseudogene TRBV3-2); TRBD1 matches at 10 bases. Trimming at V came to 4 bases and at J to 6 bases, leaving 8 bases not matched to a gene. The CDR3 is 15 residues long. Germline assignment: CDR1 LGHDT and CDR2 YNNKEL (reference sequence). In nucleotides, the CDR3 is TGTGCCAGCAGCCCGCGGGACAGGGGACAACCTGAAGCTTTCTTT. Translation: CASSPRDRGQPEAFF.

This clone was counted once. This chain links TRBV28 with TRBJ2-7, with unresolved D. The CDR3 has 12 residues. CDR1 is MDHEN, CDR2 SYDVKM, per germline. Trimming shortened V by 6 bases and J by 0 bases, and 6 bases separated the two germline ends. The CDR3 region is CASSPSSYEQYF. CDR3 DNA sequence: TGTGCCAGCAGCCCTAGCTCCTACGAGCAGTACTTC.

This clone turned up a few times. This chain connects TRBV29-1 to TRBJ2-3, with 11 bases fitting TRBD2. The junction had 6 bases not matched to a gene; V was cut back by 0 bases and J by 4 bases. Germline assignment: CDR1 SQVTM and CDR2 ANQGSEA. The CDR3 is 16 residues long. The CDR3 nucleotides read TGCAGCGTTGAAGACCCGACTAGCGGGAAGGCAGATACGCAGTATTTT. This encodes CSVEDPTSGKADTQYF.

This clone was detected only once. The CDR3 is CASSSEGVPEAFF. For the CDR3, the DNA is TGTGCCAGCAGCTCCGAGGGAGTCCCTGAAGCTTTCTTT. The V gene is TRBV6-5, the J gene TRBJ1-1; D unclear. V lost 6 bases and J lost 6, with 14 bases in between. CDR3 size: 13 residues. Per germline, CDR1 MNHEY and CDR2 SVGAGI.

This sequence joins TRBV6-6 and TRBJ1-1; D is ambiguous. The CDR3 has 14 amino acids. Trimming pared 2 bases from V and 1 base from J, leaving 8 bases between. The V gene's germline CDR1 is MNHNY and CDR2 SVGAGI (reference sequence). Here the CDR3 DNA reads TGTGCCAGCAGTTACACGGGAAAGAACACTGAAGCTTTCTTT. It translates to CASSYTGKNTEAFF.

This clone has a single count. The rearrangement uses TRBV20-1 and TRBJ2-1, with TRBD1 as a possible D gene (6 bases). Germline CDR1 reads DFQATT; CDR2 reads SNEGSKA (reference sequence). The V gene lost 5 bases and the J gene lost 11 bases, with 13 bases spanning the gap. The CDR3 covers 11 residues. CDR3 DNA: TGCAGTGCTGAAAAACAGGGTCAGCAGTTCTTC. It is translated as CSAEKQGQQFF.

This clone came up once. As DNA, the CDR3 is TGCAGCGGCCATGGGGGGTGGAGGAACACTGAAGCTTTCTTT. Amino acids: CSGHGGWRNTEAFF. This rearrangement joins TRBV29-1 to TRBJ1-1; D is possibly TRBD1 (5 bases). CDR1 is SQVTM, CDR2 ANQGSEA, per germline. The CDR3 has 14 residues. V shed 7 bases and J shed 1 base, with 16 bases lying between them.

The V and J genes are TRBV5-1 and TRBJ1-2; TRBD1 matches 8 bases. V shed 2 bases, J shed 8 bases, and the junction held 8 bases outside the gene matches. The CDR3 totals 14 residues. In germline, CDR1 is SGHRS, CDR2 YFSETQ. CDR3 residues: CASSFNGQGEGYTF. The DNA for the CDR3 is TGCGCCAGCAGCTTTAATGGACAGGGTGAGGGCTACACCTTC.

This chain uses TRBV27 with TRBJ2-7; D possibly corresponds to TRBD2 (6 bases). Germline lookup yields CDR1 MNHEY and CDR2 SMNVEV (reference sequence). CDR3 length equals 13 residues. Deletions cut 6 bases from V and 3 bases from J, with 12 bases between. The CDR3 here is CASSSGDSYEQYF. In DNA, the CDR3 is TGTGCCAGCAGCTCGGGAGATAGCTACGAGCAGTACTTC.

V gene TRBV12-3 or TRBV12-4 combines with J gene TRBJ1-1; D gene uncertain. V lost 4 bases, J lost 1 base, and 7 bases lay in between. The CDR3 extends over 13 amino acids. CDR3 in amino acids: CASSYRQNTEAFF. The CDR3 nucleotides read TGTGCCAGCAGTTACAGACAGAACACTGAAGCTTTCTTT.

V and J are TRBV9 and TRBJ1-2; D is uncertain. The CDR3 length is 14 residues. V lost 0 bases, J lost 5 bases, and 11 bases lay in between. The germline CDR1 and CDR2 sequences are SGDLS and YYNGEE. CDR3 sequence: CASSVGDEIYGYTF. The DNA for the CDR3 is TGTGCCAGCAGCGTAGGTGACGAAATATATGGCTACACCTTC.

This sequence joins TRBV18 and TRBJ2-3; TRBD2 aligns across 13 bases. This CDR3 has 16 amino acids. V was pared by 4 bases and J by 3 bases, with 4 bases of the junction left unmatched. In germline, CDR1 is KGHSH, CDR2 LQKENI. CDR3 coding DNA: TGTGCCAGCTCACGCAAACTAGCGGGGGGGACAGATACGCAGTATTTT. Translated: CASSRKLAGGTDTQYF.

The V call is TRBV5-8, the J call TRBJ1-1; D is ambiguous. V was clipped by 7 bases and J by 1 base, with 14 bases between them. Looked up from germline, CDR1 is SGHTS and CDR2 is YDEGEE. The CDR3 spans 14 residues. The CDR3 region has the DNA TGTGCCAGCTCTTGGATGAGGAGGAACACTGAAGCTTTCTTT. It is translated as CASSWMRRNTEAFF.

The chain has TRBV10-3 and TRBJ1-2; 12 bases are shared with TRBD1. V dropped 8 bases and J dropped 5; count of bases not matched to a gene: 6. The V gene's germline CDR1 is ENHRY and CDR2 SYGVKD. The CDR3 is 14 residues long. The CDR3 DNA reads TGTGCCATCGGCCGGGACAGGGGGCTTTATGGCTACACCTTC. This encodes CAIGRDRGLYGYTF.

In this sample, this clone turned up once. This rearrangement joins TRBV19 to TRBJ2-2, with a weak D call TRBD2 (6 bases). Deletions cut 1 base from V and 0 bases from J, with 12 bases between. From germline, CDR1 is LNHDA and CDR2 SQIVND (reference sequence). The CDR3 extends over 17 amino acids. Written as DNA, the CDR3 is TGTGCCAGTAGTATAGGGAGGGGCGGATCGAACACCGGGGAGCTGTTTTTT. Amino acids: CASSIGRGGSNTGELFF.